This T cell receptor beta chain is drawn from a study of radiotherapy plus CTLA-4 blockade in lung cancer. Focal radiation was given together with CTLA-4 blockade (ipilimumab) to patients with chemo-refractory metastatic non-small-cell lung cancer. Clones were sequenced by immunoSEQ multiplex PCR, and TCRdb holds only the in-frame ones, with some missing. The sample contains about 99,000 clones, about 90% of which appear only once. Study outcomes and limitations: Following radiotherapy plus ipilimumab, tumor-derived TCR clones expanded in the blood.

Concerning this clone itself: What it recognizes is unknown.

The sequence derives from a human donor with non-small cell lung cancer that progressed on radiotherapy plus ipilimumab. The input for sequencing was peripheral blood, taken from a patient treated with radiotherapy plus ipilimumab.

In nucleotides, the CDR3 is TGTGCCAGCAGCGGGAATGGAGATACGCAGTATTTT. Translation: CASSGNGDTQYF. The chain links TRBV6-5 to TRBJ2-3, with D tentatively TRBD2 (5 bases). The V and J ends lost 6 bases and 5 bases respectively, with 9 bases between them. Germline V gene lookup returns CDR1 MNHEY and CDR2 SVGAGI. This CDR3 is built from 12 residues.